This T cell receptor (beta chain) was recovered during a study of blood T cell repertoires in COVID-19. Across the whole study: PBMCs, B-cell-depleted T cells, or T cells were the source of the cDNA or gDNA that made up the material.

Source study methods: Nucleated cell number was recorded as an estimate derived from reference gene primer amplification. Using immunoSEQ multiplex PCR, the repertoire was profiled, and TCRdb retains in-frame clones only, with some absent. D and trimming come from the DNA, and the V and J calls and clone size come from that table. Here the sample spans about 480,000 clones, 70% to 90% being singletons. Study members were between 18 and 89 years old and lived in 24 US regions. Donors in Cohort 3 counted as recovered after two negative PCRs, clearance, or symptom resolution. This clonotype originated in a woman between 40 and 50 years old who had recovered from COVID-19. The sequenced sample was PBMCs or T cells enriched from blood (not recorded which).

CDR3 coding DNA: TGTGCCAGCAGCTTAGCACAGGGAAGGGAGCTGTTTTTT. It specifies CASSLAQGRELFF. The chain is built from TRBV7-2 and TRBJ2-2, with a weak D call TRBD1 (6 bases). Germline-derived CDR1 and CDR2 are SGHTA and FQGNSA. The CDR3 spans 13 residues. V lost 0 bases to trimming and J lost 9 bases, with 8 bases between them.